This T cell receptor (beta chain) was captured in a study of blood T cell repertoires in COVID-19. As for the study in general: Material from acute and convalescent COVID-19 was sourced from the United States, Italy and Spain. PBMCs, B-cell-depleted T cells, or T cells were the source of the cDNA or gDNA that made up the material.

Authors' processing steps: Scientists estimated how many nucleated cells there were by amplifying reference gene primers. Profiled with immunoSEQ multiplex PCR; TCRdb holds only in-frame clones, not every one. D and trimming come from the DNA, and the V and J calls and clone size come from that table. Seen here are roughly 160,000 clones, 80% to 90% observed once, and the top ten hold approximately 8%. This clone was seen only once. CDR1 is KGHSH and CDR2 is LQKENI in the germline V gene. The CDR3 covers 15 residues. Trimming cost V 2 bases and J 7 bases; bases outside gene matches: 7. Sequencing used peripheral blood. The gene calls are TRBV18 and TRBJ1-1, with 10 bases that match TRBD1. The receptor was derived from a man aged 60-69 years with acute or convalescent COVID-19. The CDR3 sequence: CASSPATGGYGEAFF. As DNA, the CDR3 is TGTGCCAGCTCACCAGCGACAGGGGGCTATGGTGAAGCTTTCTTT.